This entry lists 16 T cell receptor beta chains sequenced from one sample in a study of early T cells in non-severe SARS-CoV-2 infection. TCRdb re-derived calls from the 5' RACE reads in MiXCR, one entry per CDR3 protein. Among approximately 77,000 distinct CDR3 sequences listed, about 5% were seen once. The source was whole blood, collected at baseline. The receptor set was obtained from an adult who was a healthcare worker with PCR-confirmed SARS-CoV-2 infection or an uninfected control (not recorded which).

This clonotype was recorded at least ten times. CDR3 protein: CASSRGTSGRGENEQFF. The CDR3 DNA reads as TGTGCCAGCAGCAGAGGGACTAGCGGGAGAGGGGAGAATGAGCAGTTCTTC. V usage is TRBV11-2 and J usage is TRBJ2-1, with 14 nucleotides matching TRBD2. The junction had 10 bases not matched to a gene; V was cut back by 5 bases and J by 7 bases. CDR3 length: 17 amino acids. In germline, CDR1 is SGHAT, CDR2 FQNNGV. The variable domain in full, completed from reference TRBV11-2 and TRBJ2-1, reads EAGVAQSPRYKIIEKRQSVAFWCNPISGHATLYWYQQILGQGPKLLIQFQNNGVVDDSQLPKDRFSAERLKGVDSTLKIQPAKLEDSAVYLCASSRGTSGRGENEQFFGPGTRLTVL.

This clonotype was picked up a small number of times. The chain has TRBV15 and TRBJ2-7, with 9 bases identical to TRBD2. The CDR3 consists of 14 residues. CDR1 is LNHNV, CDR2 YYDKDF, per germline (reference sequence). J was trimmed by 5 bases and V by 8 bases; bases with no gene match: 10. CDR3 nucleotides: TGTGCCACCTCTCCGGGACTAGCTCCCCACGAGCAGTACTTC. It translates to CATSPGLAPHEQYF.

This clonotype was detected ten times or more. The V call is TRBV12-3 or TRBV12-4, the J call TRBJ1-2; D is unresolved. V gave up 6 bases and J gave up 4 bases, with 9 bases separating them. This CDR3 is 12 amino acids long. This chain's CDR3 is CASSLGTYGYTF. As DNA, the CDR3 is TGTGCCAGCAGCCTGGGAACCTATGGCTACACCTTC.

V and J are TRBV12-2 and TRBJ2-3; the listed D gene, TRBD2, was not tested against the DNA. TRBV12-2 is annotated as a pseudogene. The CDR3 is 20 amino acids. The CDR3 sequence: CASRLIFLPSGSPGTDTQYF. The CDR3 nucleotides are TGTGCAAGTCGCTTAATTTTTCTCCCTAGCGGGAGCCCGGGCACAGATACGCAGTATTTT.

The chain has TRBV29-1 and TRBJ2-7; D gene ambiguous. The CDR3 spans 12 residues. CDR1 SQVTM and CDR2 ANQGSEA come from the germline V gene. The ends were cut back, 1 base at V and 4 bases at J, with 8 bases in the middle. CDR3 DNA sequence: TGCAGCGTTGAAGTGACACTATACGAGCAGTACTTC. Its translation: CSVEVTLYEQYF.

This clonotype was seen a few times. Here the CDR3 reads CASSLTGSHNQPQHF. The DNA of the CDR3 is TGCGCCAGCAGCTTGACAGGCAGCCACAATCAGCCCCAGCATTTT. The genes are TRBV5-1 and TRBJ1-5, with D perhaps TRBD1 (5 bases). Germline V gives CDR1 SGHRS, CDR2 YFSETQ. The CDR3 is 15 residues long. V was trimmed by 1 base and J by 3 bases, leaving 11 bases between them.

This clonotype was recorded many times. The chain couples TRBV20-1 to TRBJ1-1; no reliable D call. Trimming left V 0 bases short and J 8 bases short, with 13 bases between. Germline V gene lookup returns CDR1 DFQATT and CDR2 SNEGSKA (reference sequence). The CDR3 covers 13 residues. In DNA form, the CDR3 reads TGCAGTGCTAGAGAGCCCGGTTCCCTAGAAGCTTTCTTT. It encodes CSAREPGSLEAFF.

This clonotype was seen ten or more times. The V and J genes are TRBV28 and TRBJ2-7; 8 bases fit TRBD1. J lost 1 base, V lost 9 bases, and 8 bases had no gene match. The CDR3 runs 14 residues. Germline V gene data show CDR1 as MDHEN and CDR2 as SYDVKM. CDR3 sequence (DNA): TGTGCCAGTCAGACAGGGGACGGTTCCTACGAGCAGTACTTC. Encoded protein: CASQTGDGSYEQYF.

The sample holds many counts of this clonotype. CDR3 sequence reads: CASSLPLAGAADTQYF. The CDR3 DNA sequence: TGTGCCAGCAGCCTCCCCCTAGCGGGAGCAGCAGATACGCAGTATTTT. The gene calls are TRBV7-6 and TRBJ2-3; 10 positions match TRBD2. Per the germline V gene, CDR1 is SGHVS and CDR2 is FNYEAQ. Trimming cost V 5 bases and J 4 bases; bases outside gene matches: 9. The CDR3 has 16 residues.

This clonotype came up many times. The chain is built from TRBV5-6 and TRBJ2-5; TRBD1 aligns across 7 bases. Germline loops: CDR1 SGHDT, CDR2 YYEEEE. The CDR3 spans 13 residues. V dropped 3 bases and J dropped 7; count of bases not matched to a gene: 6. CDR3: CASSWISGGTQYF. CDR3 nucleotide sequence: TGTGCCAGCAGCTGGATTTCAGGGGGGACCCAGTACTTC.

This clonotype was observed many times. This chain uses TRBV11-2 with TRBJ2-4, with 7 bases aligning to TRBD2. This CDR3 is 18 amino acids long. CDR1 is SGHAT, CDR2 FQNNGV, per germline. The V segment lost 3 bases and the J segment 0 bases; nucleotides outside the gene matches: 11. CDR3 protein: CASSFSLGEGLAKNIQYF. In DNA, the CDR3 is TGTGCCAGCAGCTTTAGCCTGGGGGAGGGCCTAGCCAAAAACATTCAGTACTTC. The full variable domain, its missing parts supplied by reference TRBV11-2 and TRBJ2-4, is EAGVAQSPRYKIIEKRQSVAFWCNPISGHATLYWYQQILGQGPKLLIQFQNNGVVDDSQLPKDRFSAERLKGVDSTLKIQPAKLEDSAVYLCASSFSLGEGLAKNIQYFGAGTRLSVL.

The J gene is TRBJ2-7, the V gene TRBV6-1; perhaps TRBD2 as D (5 bases). Germline assignment: CDR1 MNHNS and CDR2 SASEGT. The CDR3 length is 14 residues. V shed 6 bases and J shed 3 bases, with 15 bases lying between them. The CDR3 DNA sequence: TGTGCCAGCAGGTTTCCGGGATGGGACTACGAGCAGTACTTC. Protein: CASRFPGWDYEQYF.

This clonotype was found a few times. The chain has TRBV10-3 and TRBJ1-1, with D unresolved. This CDR3 contains 11 residues. Germline lookup yields CDR1 ENHRY and CDR2 SYGVKD. V was pared by 11 bases and J by 7 bases, with 14 bases between. This chain's CDR3 is CASSGIHEAFF. CDR3 coding DNA: TGTGCCTCCTCTGGGATCCATGAAGCTTTCTTT.

The V call is TRBV28, the J call TRBJ2-3; D is perhaps TRBD1 (8 bases). Germline CDR1 and CDR2: MDHEN and SYDVKM. The CDR3 runs to 15 residues. Trimming stripped 6 bases from V and 1 base from J, with 14 bases between. The CDR3 sequence: CASRGGTGRTDTQYF. The CDR3 DNA reads TGTGCCAGCAGGGGGGGGACAGGACGCACAGATACGCAGTATTTT.

CDR3 sequence (DNA): TGTGCCAGCAGCTTAGTATGGGGACAGGGGTACAATGAGCAGTTCTTC. Amino acids: CASSLVWGQGYNEQFF. The rearrangement joins TRBV7-8 to TRBJ2-1, with 10 bases aligning to TRBD1. The CDR3 spans 16 residues. Germline V lookup: CDR1 SGHVS, CDR2 FQNEAQ. The ends lost 1 base at V and 4 bases at J; junction bases unmatched: 4.

This clonotype was seen many times. The chain joins TRBV18 to TRBJ1-5; D unresolved. The length of the CDR3 is 13 residues. The V gene lost 2 bases and the J gene lost 7 bases, with 9 bases spanning the gap. The germline CDR1 and CDR2 sequences are KGHSH and LQKENI. CDR3 sequence: CASSPGPGQPQHF. The DNA for the CDR3 is TGTGCCAGCTCACCAGGGCCAGGACAGCCCCAGCATTTT. Full variable domain (remainder filled in from reference TRBV18 and TRBJ1-5): NAGVMQNPRHLVRRRGQEARLRCSPMKGHSHVYWYRQLPEEGLKFMVYLQKENIIDESGMPKERFSAEFPKEGPSILRIQQVVRGDSAAYFCASSPGPGQPQHFGDGTRLSIL.